This T cell receptor (beta chain) was sequenced for a study of blood T cell repertoires in COVID-19. Study overall: Researchers got acute and convalescent COVID-19 samples from the United States, Italy and Spain. Nucleic acid was either cDNA or gDNA, and it came from T cells, B-cell-depleted T cells, or PBMCs.

V was cut by 4 bases and J by 6 bases, with 22 bases left in between. Germline loops: CDR1 SGHNT, CDR2 YYREEE (reference sequence). The CDR3 contains 16 residues. Profiling relied on immunoSEQ multiplex PCR, and the TCRdb table lists in-frame clones only, not all of them. The data contain over 150,000 clones, approximately 90% of them singletons. What was sequenced was peripheral blood. The source is a man in his fifties who had recovered from COVID-19. This rearrangement joins TRBV5-4 to TRBJ1-2; D unresolved. CDR3 protein: CASSGEGRIGVDGYTF. The CDR3 nucleotides read TGTGCCAGCAGCGGGGAGGGTCGGATCGGGGTTGATGGCTACACCTTC.